This T cell receptor beta chain was documented in a study of control samples from healthy donors and cancer patients. Profiled with immunoSEQ multiplex PCR; TCRdb holds only in-frame clones, not every one. The repertoire holds about 30,000 clones, with around three quarters as singletons. Sequencing was done on a sample of PBMCs. This receptor was obtained from a man in his 60s with head and neck cancer.

The CDR3 bases are TGTGCCAGCAGCTCAGGGACTAGCAAAGAGGAGCAGTACTTC. Residues: CASSSGTSKEEQYF. The genes are TRBV7-6 and TRBJ2-7; 9 bases line up with TRBD2. V gave up 4 bases and J gave up 7 bases; unmatched junction bases: 8. From germline, CDR1 is SGHVS and CDR2 FNYEAQ. This CDR3 region has 14 residues. Combining the CDR3 with reference TRBV7-6 and TRBJ2-7 gives the whole variable domain GAGVSQSPRYKVTKRGQDVALRCDPISGHVSLYWYRQALGQGPEFLTYFNYEAQQDKSGLPNDRFSAERPEGSISTLTIQRTEQRDSAMYRCASSSGTSKEEQYFGPGTRLTVT.